Presented here are 7 T cell receptor beta chains from one specimen sequenced in a study of T cells after yellow fever vaccination. TCRdb reprocessed the 5' RACE reads with MiXCR, giving one entry per CDR3 protein. The sample comprises approximately 93,000 distinct CDR3 sequences, under 7% of which are singletons, and more than 40% rests with the top ten. Specimen: CD8+ T cells sorted from PBMCs, collected 10 days after the yellow fever booster vaccination. The source is a man between 18 and 29 years old who received the YFV17D yellow fever vaccine.

This clonotype was recorded many times. V gene TRBV6-2 or TRBV6-3 combines with J gene TRBJ2-2, with TRBD1 as a possible D gene (6 bases). The V gene's germline CDR1 is MNHEY and CDR2 SVGEGT. The CDR3 runs 18 residues. V dropped 4 bases and J dropped 0 bases, with 18 bases sitting between them. The CDR3 coding sequence is TGTGCCAGCAGTTCAATCCGGACAGCCCCCACGAACACCGGGGAGCTGTTTTTT. It yields the protein CASSSIRTAPTNTGELFF.

A few counts support this clonotype. The chain is built from TRBV9 and TRBJ1-2; 7 nucleotides line up with TRBD1. There are 16 residues in the CDR3. From germline, CDR1 is SGDLS and CDR2 YYNGEE. The V segment lost 4 bases and the J segment 0 bases; nucleotides outside the gene matches: 9. The CDR3 protein is CASSQGTATANYGYTF. DNA for the CDR3: TGTGCCAGCAGCCAAGGGACAGCGACAGCTAACTATGGCTACACCTTC.

The chain joins TRBV7-9 to TRBJ2-4; D not resolved. Trimming stripped 4 bases from V and 0 bases from J, with 13 bases between. Per the germline V gene, CDR1 is SEHNR and CDR2 is FQNEAQ (reference sequence). This CDR3 contains 16 residues. As DNA, the CDR3 is TGTGCCAGCAGCTCCAATCGCCAGCTAGCCAAAAACATTCAGTACTTC. This encodes CASSSNRQLAKNIQYF.

The chain uses TRBV7-9 and TRBJ2-5, with 8 bases that match TRBD1. This CDR3 has 15 residues. Trimming cost V 4 bases and J 9 bases; bases outside gene matches: 13. The V gene's germline CDR1 is SEHNR and CDR2 FQNEAQ (reference sequence). CDR3 residues: CASSWGQARGSPQYF. The DNA for the CDR3 is TGTGCCAGCAGCTGGGGACAGGCTAGGGGTTCGCCCCAGTACTTC. The full variable domain, rest sourced from reference TRBV7-9 and TRBJ2-5, is DTGVSQNPRHKITKRGQNVTFRCDPISEHNRLYWYRQTLGQGPEFLTYFQNEAQLEKSRLLSDRFSAERPKGSFSTLEIQRTEQGDSAMYLCASSWGQARGSPQYFGPGTRLLVL.

This clonotype has a handful of counts. The junction departs from germline at one end; a sequencing error may be responsible. The genes are TRBV6-6 and TRBJ2-3, with TRBD2 identical over 11 bases. This CDR3 is built from 19 residues. The germline gives CDR1 MNHNY, CDR2 SVGAGI (reference sequence). In DNA, the CDR3 is TGTGCCAGCAGTCACTCGTCAATAGCGGGGGGGCTCTTAGCAGATACGCAGTATTTT. Its translation is CASSHSSIAGGLLADTQYF.

The chain couples TRBV2 to TRBJ1-6; TRBD1 might be the D (5 bases). This CDR3 is 15 amino acids long. Trimming removed 3 bases at V and 9 bases at J, with 15 bases between. Germline V gives CDR1 SNHLY, CDR2 FYNNEI. The CDR3 sequence: CASSELGTLGSPLHF. CDR3 coding DNA: TGTGCCAGCAGTGAGCTGGGGACTCTGGGTTCACCCCTCCACTTT.

This clonotype came up many times. The V call is TRBV7-3, the J call TRBJ2-1; D perhaps matches TRBD2 (6 bases). The CDR3 is made up of 16 amino acids. Trimming removed 4 bases from V and 0 bases from J, with 13 bases in between. Germline loops: CDR1 SGHTA, CDR2 FQGTGA. DNA of the CDR3: TGTGCCAGCAGCTCTCTACTGGAGGGCTCCTACAATGAGCAGTTCTTC. Amino acids: CASSSLLEGSYNEQFF.